The rows below give T cell receptor beta chains drawn from one sample of a study of molecular identifiers for immune sequencing clone quantification. TCRdb passed the PCR reads through MiXCR, listing each CDR3 protein once. The profile shows 100,000 or so distinct CDR3 sequences, around 30% of them singletons. The material sequenced was naive CD8+ T cells from blood, with Jurkat cell RNA spiked in. The receptors come from a human donor in good health. Some libraries in this study had Jurkat cell RNA spiked in. Both conserved end residues are part of each CDR3. Each record gives: J gene, V gene, CDR3 protein.

j_gene: TRBJ2-7; v_gene: TRBV10-3; CDR3aa: CAISEPGRVHEQYF
j_gene: TRBJ2-5; v_gene: TRBV19; CDR3aa: CASSPTGQTGETQYF
j_gene: TRBJ2-2; v_gene: TRBV12-3/TRBV12-4; CDR3aa: CASSLSGAATGELFF
j_gene: TRBJ2-7; v_gene: TRBV27; CDR3aa: CASSNGLAGHEQYF
j_gene: TRBJ1-5; v_gene: TRBV28; CDR3aa: CASSLIPGASNQPQHF
j_gene: TRBJ1-4; v_gene: TRBV5-6; CDR3aa: CASSLGVGDEKLFF
j_gene: TRBJ2-5; v_gene: TRBV28; CDR3aa: CASSGWTSQETQYF
j_gene: TRBJ2-7; v_gene: TRBV6-2/TRBV6-3; CDR3aa: CASSSLPDRGYTSEQYF
j_gene: TRBJ1-2; v_gene: TRBV19; CDR3aa: CASTTQNYGYTF
j_gene: TRBJ2-7; v_gene: TRBV2; CDR3aa: CASSEDPYEQYF
j_gene: TRBJ2-3; v_gene: TRBV28; CDR3aa: CASSLAVDTQYF
j_gene: TRBJ2-2; v_gene: TRBV12-3/TRBV12-4; CDR3aa: CASSPRTVTPGLFF
j_gene: TRBJ2-5; v_gene: TRBV7-7; CDR3aa: CASSLASGRLVEETQYF
j_gene: TRBJ2-7; v_gene: TRBV28; CDR3aa: CASSGLGLAENHEQYF
j_gene: TRBJ2-1; v_gene: TRBV6-6; CDR3aa: CASSALPRTGYYNEQFF
j_gene: TRBJ1-5; v_gene: TRBV6-2/TRBV6-3; CDR3aa: CASSYWGEDQPQHF
j_gene: TRBJ1-1; v_gene: TRBV5-4; CDR3aa: CASSLGQGTTEAFF
j_gene: TRBJ1-6; v_gene: TRBV13; CDR3aa: CATQPRGSSYNSPLHF
j_gene: TRBJ2-5; v_gene: TRBV28; CDR3aa: CASSLQGSAQETQYF
j_gene: TRBJ2-4; v_gene: TRBV28; CDR3aa: CASSLYRRGMGPAKNIQYF
j_gene: TRBJ2-5; v_gene: TRBV7-8; CDR3aa: CASSETGGPYQETQYF
j_gene: TRBJ1-5; v_gene: TRBV9; CDR3aa: CASSAGQDNQPQHF
j_gene: TRBJ1-5; v_gene: TRBV19; CDR3aa: CASSIGRGLSNQPQHF
j_gene: TRBJ2-3; v_gene: TRBV7-6; CDR3aa: CASSLTADTQYF
j_gene: TRBJ2-1; v_gene: TRBV13; CDR3aa: CASSPTPGYPNNEQFF
j_gene: TRBJ2-7; v_gene: TRBV7-9; CDR3aa: CASSLGPPGLAGVNEQYF
j_gene: TRBJ2-3; v_gene: TRBV7-2; CDR3aa: CASSLVWGTITDTQYF
j_gene: TRBJ2-2; v_gene: TRBV4-1; CDR3aa: CASSQGLDRELFF
j_gene: TRBJ2-7; v_gene: TRBV9; CDR3aa: CASSVTSRAGYEQYF
j_gene: TRBJ2-1; v_gene: TRBV4-3; CDR3aa: CASSQGGGTGNEQIF
j_gene: TRBJ1-6; v_gene: TRBV7-6; CDR3aa: CASSRRAGGVDSPLHF
j_gene: TRBJ2-1; v_gene: TRBV5-1; CDR3aa: CASSLSLTEQFF
j_gene: TRBJ2-7; v_gene: TRBV5-6; CDR3aa: CASSFGRGYEQYF
j_gene: TRBJ2-7; v_gene: TRBV6-1; CDR3aa: CASPAGVGYEQYF
j_gene: TRBJ2-7; v_gene: TRBV28; CDR3aa: CASSSRLRAYEQYF
j_gene: TRBJ2-7; v_gene: TRBV20-1; CDR3aa: CSARTLAGGYEQYF
j_gene: TRBJ1-4; v_gene: TRBV13; CDR3aa: CASSLAGANEKLFF
j_gene: TRBJ2-2; v_gene: TRBV4-1; CDR3aa: CTSSPDREEETGELFF
j_gene: TRBJ2-1; v_gene: TRBV28; CDR3aa: CASSPSSSYNEQFF
j_gene: TRBJ2-3; v_gene: TRBV6-2/TRBV6-3; CDR3aa: CASSYGLAASTDTQYF
j_gene: TRBJ1-5; v_gene: TRBV28; CDR3aa: CASNLRVSGFVQPQHF